These 8 T cell receptor beta chains were sequenced from one sample in a study of Tregs in tolerant kidney transplant recipients. Sequencing was performed with immunoSEQ multiplex PCR; in TCRdb, only in-frame clones are kept and a portion is missing. The sample has over 55,000 clones, 83% seen once. Material for sequencing was CD4+ T cells from blood. The receptors come from a human donor in good health.

V and J are TRBV19 and TRBJ2-7; unclear D gene. CDR3 size: 14 residues. V was trimmed by 3 bases and J by 1 base, leaving 10 bases between them. Germline assignment: CDR1 LNHDA and CDR2 SQIVND (reference sequence). Here the CDR3 reads CASSMGTDSYEQYF. The CDR3 bases are TGTGCCAGTAGTATGGGCACAGATTCCTACGAGCAGTACTTC.

The V call is TRBV4-1, the J call TRBJ2-1; either TRBD1 or TRBD2 may fit D (6 bases each). The germline V gene has CDR1 MGHRA and CDR2 YSYEKL. The CDR3 is made up of 16 amino acids. V shed 4 bases and J shed 13 bases, with 26 bases lying between them. The CDR3 is CASSPDPGGTRRDQFF. CDR3 nucleotide sequence: TGCGCCAGCAGCCCCGACCCCGGGGGCACGAGGAGGGACCAGTTCTTC.

The chain employs TRBV28 and TRBJ1-5, with D possibly TRBD1 on 5 matching bases. V was clipped by 2 bases and J by 5 bases, with 19 bases between them. Germline CDR1 is MDHEN and CDR2 is SYDVKM. This CDR3 is 17 amino acids long. The CDR3 bases are TGTGCCAGCAGTTTACGGGGCCTAGGTTTGCCGCATCAGCCCCAGCATTTT. Its protein product is CASSLRGLGLPHQPQHF.

The chain recombines TRBV6-1 with TRBJ1-4; weak D call: TRBD1 (6 bases). This CDR3 has 14 amino acids. V shed 8 bases and J shed 8 bases, with 18 bases lying between them. CDR1 and CDR2 (germline): MNHNS, SASEGT. The CDR3 sequence: CASSNRGGLEKLFF. CDR3 nucleotide sequence: TGTGCCAGCTCAAATCGGGGGGGGCTGGAAAAACTGTTTTTT.

The chain couples TRBV27 to TRBJ1-2; TRBD1 matches at 7 bases. This CDR3 contains 13 residues. Germline CDR1 and CDR2: MNHEY and SMNVEV (reference sequence). V lost 7 bases and J lost 8; bases outside the gene matches: 10. The CDR3 sequence is CASKDRVEGGYTF. The CDR3 bases are TGTGCCAGCAAAGACAGGGTGGAAGGAGGCTACACCTTC.

The genes are TRBV4-3 and TRBJ2-7; D tentatively fits TRBD1 or TRBD2 (5 bases each). In germline, CDR1 is LGHNA, CDR2 YSLEER. CDR3 length: 15 residues. Deletions cut 4 bases from V and 2 bases from J, with 15 bases between. CDR3 bases: TGCGCCAGCAGCCGCCGGGACGGATTCCCCTACGAGCAGTACTTC. Its protein is CASSRRDGFPYEQYF.

This rearrangement joins TRBV14 to TRBJ2-3; 7 bases match TRBD2. J lost 7 bases, V lost 4 bases, and 5 bases had no gene match. Germline V gene data show CDR1 as SGHDN and CDR2 as FVKESK. The CDR3 loop spans 13 amino acids. The CDR3 bases are TGTGCCAGCAGCCTCGTCGGGGGGAATACGCAGTATTTT. Residues: CASSLVGGNTQYF.

This chain links TRBV5-5 with TRBJ1-2, with D perhaps matching TRBD1 (5 bases). Looked up from germline, CDR1 is SGHKS and CDR2 is YYEKEE (reference sequence). V was cut by 4 bases and J by 4 bases, with 14 bases left in between. The CDR3 extends over 14 amino acids. CDR3 loop: CASSPGPRGYGYTF. The CDR3, as DNA: TGTGCCAGCAGCCCGGGACCGAGGGGCTATGGCTACACCTTC.